One sample yielded the 29 T cell receptor beta chains listed below, sequenced in a study of blood T cell repertoires in COVID-19. Profiled with immunoSEQ multiplex PCR; TCRdb holds only in-frame clones, not every one. The profile shows hundreds of thousands of clones, approximately 80% of them singletons. The sequenced sample consisted of PBMCs or T cells enriched from blood (not recorded which). These TCRs come from a middle-aged man who had been exposed to COVID-19.

The chain is built from TRBV6-4 and TRBJ1-1; 10 bases fit TRBD1. CDR1 and CDR2 (germline): MRHNA, SNTAGT. The CDR3 has 17 amino acids. J was trimmed by 3 bases and V by 3 bases; bases with no gene match: 10. CDR3 nucleotides: TGTGCCAGCAGTGAGAGGGGGGGGACAGGGGAGGACACTGAAGCTTTCTTT. Amino acids: CASSERGGTGEDTEAFF.

Ten or more counts support this clone. This rearrangement joins TRBV5-1 to TRBJ2-1, with 12 bases fitting TRBD2. The length of the CDR3 is 17 residues. V trimming: 0 bases; J trimming: 4 bases; junction bases outside the gene matches: 5. Germline V gene lookup returns CDR1 SGHRS and CDR2 YFSETQ. The CDR3 nucleotides read TGCGCCAGCAGCTTGGGCCCGCTAGCGGGAGGGTACAATGAGCAGTTCTTC. Its protein product is CASSLGPLAGGYNEQFF.

This chain links TRBV2 with TRBJ1-5; 7 nucleotides agree with TRBD1. The CDR3 totals 12 residues. Germline CDR1 SNHLY, CDR2 FYNNEI. V lost 8 bases and J lost 4; bases outside the gene matches: 2. CDR3 protein: CASSGGNQPQHF. CDR3 bases: TGTGCCAGCTCAGGGGGGAATCAGCCCCAGCATTTT.

V is TRBV7-9 and J is TRBJ2-1, with 11 bases aligning to TRBD1. The V segment lost 6 bases and the J segment 8 bases; nucleotides outside the gene matches: 9. The CDR3 sequence is 15 residues long. Germline loops: CDR1 SEHNR, CDR2 FQNEAQ (reference sequence). CDR3 sequence reads: CASSPDGTGGYEQFF. As DNA, the CDR3 is TGTGCCAGCAGTCCTGATGGGACAGGGGGTTATGAGCAGTTCTTC.

This chain links TRBV5-1 with TRBJ1-5; 8 bases align to TRBD1. The V and J ends lost 3 bases and 6 bases, in that order; junction bases with no gene match: 5. CDR1 is SGHRS and CDR2 is YFSETQ in the germline V gene. This CDR3 region has 14 residues. CDR3 sequence reads: CASSSGTGIQPQHF. The CDR3 DNA reads as TGCGCCAGCAGCTCAGGGACAGGAATTCAGCCCCAGCATTTT.

This clone has only one observation. The rearrangement joins TRBV9 to TRBJ2-2; 7 nucleotides agree with TRBD2. Trimming took 2 bases from V and 7 from J; bases not matched to a gene: 5. The CDR3 extends over 14 amino acids. Germline V gene sequence: CDR1 SGDLS, CDR2 YYNGEE. CDR3 loop: CASSVGGSVGELFF. The CDR3 region has the DNA TGTGCCAGCAGCGTTGGCGGGAGCGTCGGGGAGCTGTTTTTT.

The J gene is TRBJ2-7, the V gene TRBV5-1; TRBD1 agrees at 10 bases. Per the germline V gene, CDR1 is SGHRS and CDR2 is YFSETQ. Trimming took 6 bases from V and 0 from J; bases not matched to a gene: 6. The CDR3 runs to 15 residues. The CDR3: CASKTRDRGSYEQYF. The CDR3 region has the DNA TGCGCCAGCAAAACCCGGGACAGGGGCTCCTACGAGCAGTACTTC.

The V call is TRBV7-3, the J call TRBJ1-2, with 10 bases that match TRBD1. Germline lookup yields CDR1 SGHTA and CDR2 FQGTGA. This CDR3 region has 13 residues. Trimming took 5 bases from V and 8 from J; bases not matched to a gene: 5. CDR3 DNA sequence: TGTGCCAGCAGCACGGGACAGGGGATCGGCTACACCTTC. It is translated as CASSTGQGIGYTF.

The V call is TRBV5-1, the J call TRBJ2-7; TRBD1 agrees at 7 bases. V trimming: 3 bases; J trimming: 4 bases; junction bases outside the gene matches: 13. This CDR3 comprises 16 residues. CDR1 is SGHRS and CDR2 is YFSETQ in the germline V gene. The CDR3: CASSSTGQAPGYEQYF. The DNA for the CDR3 is TGCGCCAGCAGCTCCACAGGACAGGCCCCGGGGTACGAGCAGTACTTC.

The chain couples TRBV5-1 to TRBJ2-3; 9 bases line up with TRBD2. V was clipped by 4 bases and J by 2 bases; unmatched bases: 11. Germline CDR1 reads SGHRS; CDR2 reads YFSETQ. This CDR3 region has 17 residues. CDR3 residues: CASSRTSGRIPTDTQYF. The CDR3 DNA reads TGCGCCAGCAGCCGGACGAGCGGGAGGATCCCCACAGATACGCAGTATTTT. The full variable domain, completed using reference TRBV5-1 and TRBJ2-3, is KAGVTQTPRYLIKTRGQQVTLSCSPISGHRSVSWYQQTPGQGLQFLFEYFSETQRNKGNFPGRFSGRQFSNSRSEMNVSTLELGDSALYLCASSRTSGRIPTDTQYFGPGTRLTVL.

This clone has only one observation. The rearrangement joins TRBV6-2 or TRBV6-3 to TRBJ1-2; 7 bases map to TRBD1. J gave up 0 bases and V 2 bases, and 6 bases lay outside the gene matches. Germline V lookup: CDR1 MNHEY, CDR2 SVGEGT. The CDR3 is 16 amino acids. CDR3 nucleotide sequence: TGTGCCAGCAGTTACACACAGGGGAAGACTAACTATGGCTACACCTTC. It is translated as CASSYTQGKTNYGYTF.

In DNA, the CDR3 is TGTGCTAGTGGTTCAGGGACTAGCGGGAGGGAGGTGGGGCAGTTCTTC. Its protein is CASGSGTSGREVGQFF. This rearrangement joins TRBV12-5 to TRBJ2-1; 16 positions match TRBD2. The V gene's germline CDR1 is LGHNT and CDR2 FRNRAP. V shed 4 bases and J 12 bases; nucleotides not matched to a gene: 9. CDR3 length equals 16 residues.

This clone showed up just once. V gene TRBV5-5 combines with J gene TRBJ2-7; perhaps TRBD2 as D (5 bases). The V gene lost 6 bases and the J gene lost 4 bases, with 8 bases spanning the gap. CDR3 length: 11 amino acids. Germline V gives CDR1 SGHKS, CDR2 YYEKEE (reference sequence). As DNA, the CDR3 is TGTGCCAGCAACATAGCGTACGAGCAGTACTTC. Its translation is CASNIAYEQYF.

This chain links TRBV5-1 with TRBJ1-2; TRBD1 is a possible D gene (5 bases). The CDR3 spans 15 residues. Germline CDR1 is SGHRS and CDR2 is YFSETQ. V dropped 5 bases and J dropped 1 base, with 15 bases sitting between them. The CDR3 DNA reads as TGCGCCAGCAGATTCAGGGAAGGGTTTAACTATGGCTACACCTTC. Encoded protein: CASRFREGFNYGYTF.

In this sample, this clone turned up a few times. The rearrangement links TRBV10-1 to TRBJ2-5; 10 nucleotides align to TRBD2. V was clipped by 10 bases and J by 4 bases; unmatched bases: 3. The CDR3 totals 12 residues. From germline, CDR1 is WNHNN and CDR2 SYGVQD (reference sequence). The CDR3 loop reads CATSGRGETQYF. As DNA, the CDR3 is TGCGCCACCAGCGGGAGGGGAGAGACCCAGTACTTC.

In this sample, this clone turned up a few times. The V gene is TRBV4-2, the J gene TRBJ1-2; D call uncertain. Deletions cut 2 bases from V and 8 bases from J, with 15 bases between. The CDR3 is 14 residues long. CDR1 LGHNA and CDR2 YNFKEQ come from the germline V gene. The CDR3 loop reads CASSQPTGWKGYTF. The CDR3 nucleotides are TGTGCCAGCAGCCAACCGACCGGGTGGAAGGGCTACACCTTC.

In DNA, the CDR3 is TGTGCCATCAGAAATGGACAGGAGGCCCAAGAGACCCAGTACTTC. This encodes CAIRNGQEAQETQYF. The V gene is TRBV10-3, the J gene TRBJ2-5; 7 nucleotides align to TRBD1. CDR1 and CDR2 (germline): ENHRY, SYGVKD. The CDR3 is 15 amino acids. V was clipped by 6 bases and J by 1 base; unmatched bases: 8.

In this sample, this clone turned up a few times. V and J are TRBV12-3 or TRBV12-4 and TRBJ1-1; 8 bases match TRBD1. V was pared by 6 bases and J by 8 bases, with 5 bases of the junction left unmatched. This CDR3 region has 12 residues. The DNA for the CDR3 is TGTGCCAGCAGCCTCGGACAGGGAGAAGCTTTCTTT. This gives the protein CASSLGQGEAFF.

V is TRBV12-5 and J is TRBJ2-3; D may be TRBD1 (6 bases). The germline CDR1 and CDR2 sequences are LGHNT and FRNRAP. CDR3 length equals 15 residues. The V end lost 1 base, the J end lost 3 bases, and 11 bases lay between the germline ends. The CDR3 DNA reads TGTGCTAGTGGTTTGGGGACAGTCCCAACAGATACGCAGTATTTT. It codes for CASGLGTVPTDTQYF.

The genes are TRBV5-1 and TRBJ2-3, with TRBD2 identical over 9 bases. This CDR3 is 16 amino acids long. V shed 1 base and J 2 bases; nucleotides not matched to a gene: 5. Germline loops: CDR1 SGHRS, CDR2 YFSETQ. The CDR3 is CASSLLAGGPTDTQYF. The CDR3 DNA sequence: TGCGCCAGCAGCTTGTTGGCGGGAGGGCCCACAGATACGCAGTATTTT.

In DNA, the CDR3 is TGTGCCAGCAGTAGCCTTGCGGGTACGAGGGAAAAACTGTTTTTT. This encodes CASSSLAGTREKLFF. This chain connects TRBV6-5 to TRBJ1-4; D gene ambiguous. Germline V gene sequence: CDR1 MNHEY, CDR2 SVGAGI. Trimming took 5 bases from V and 8 from J, leaving 18 bases between them. The CDR3 totals 15 residues.

This chain links TRBV18 with TRBJ1-5; D ambiguous. CDR1 is KGHSH and CDR2 is LQKENI in the germline V gene. This CDR3 has 16 amino acids. Trimming cost V 0 bases and J 6 bases, with 15 bases left between them. The DNA of the CDR3 is TGTGCCAGCTCACCACCGGGCCTGTTGGGTACTCAGCCCCAGCATTTT. Protein sequence: CASSPPGLLGTQPQHF.

The J gene is TRBJ1-6, the V gene TRBV6-5, with D hard to call. Germline V gives CDR1 MNHEY, CDR2 SVGAGI. The length of the CDR3 is 14 residues. V was clipped by 5 bases and J by 8 bases, with 13 bases between them. CDR3 sequence: CASSRTSSDSPLHF. In DNA form, the CDR3 reads TGTGCCAGCAGTCGAACGTCTTCGGATTCACCCCTCCACTTT.

The chain carries TRBV28 and TRBJ1-1; D ambiguous. V lost 3 bases, J lost 10 bases, and 12 bases lay in between. CDR1 MDHEN and CDR2 SYDVKM come from the germline V gene. The CDR3 spans 12 residues. This CDR3 is CASSFYSGGAFF. The DNA for the CDR3 is TGTGCCAGCAGTTTTTATTCCGGAGGAGCTTTCTTT.

This clone came up once. The chain links TRBV10-3 to TRBJ1-4, with no clear D. CDR1 is ENHRY, CDR2 SYGVKD, per germline. V was clipped by 11 bases and J by 5 bases, with 15 bases between them. The length of the CDR3 is 13 residues. CDR3 residues: CASAGSLNEKLFF. The CDR3 DNA follows: TGTGCCTCAGCAGGCTCGCTAAATGAAAAACTGTTTTTT.

The chain joins TRBV19 to TRBJ2-3, with D possibly TRBD2 on 6 matching bases. Germline values: CDR1 LNHDA, CDR2 SQIVND (reference sequence). V was trimmed by 7 bases and J by 7 bases, leaving 15 bases between them. The CDR3 spans 13 residues. CDR3 nucleotides: TGTGCCAGTATGGAGGGAGTAGGAAATACGCAGTATTTT. Encoded protein: CASMEGVGNTQYF.

The chain recombines TRBV29-1 with TRBJ2-7; the D is unclear. V lost 4 bases, J lost 4 bases, and 11 bases lay in between. The germline gives CDR1 SQVTM, CDR2 ANQGSEA. The length of the CDR3 is 12 residues. The CDR3 is CSVVVRVYEQYF. The CDR3 bases are TGCAGCGTTGTTGTTCGGGTTTACGAGCAGTACTTC.

This chain uses TRBV7-8 with TRBJ2-4; the match to TRBD1 covers 10 bases. Germline CDR1 SGHVS, CDR2 FQNEAQ. V was pared by 1 base and J by 6 bases, with 6 bases of the junction left unmatched. CDR3 size: 16 residues. This CDR3 reads CASSLDGTGARNIQYF. CDR3 nucleotides: TGTGCCAGCAGCTTAGACGGGACAGGGGCTCGAAACATTCAGTACTTC.

This clone was observed a handful of times. The chain carries TRBV19 and TRBJ1-5, with TRBD1 matching over 7 bases. Losses at the gene ends were 6 bases for V and 1 base for J; bases not matched to a gene: 6. This CDR3 has 15 residues. CDR1 is LNHDA and CDR2 is SQIVND in the germline V gene (reference sequence). CDR3 nucleotides: TGTGCCAGTAGGGAACAGGGGCAGAGCAATCAGCCCCAGCATTTT. Protein product: CASREQGQSNQPQHF.